The 5 T cell receptor beta chains reported below all come from one sample, sequenced in a study of cytomegalovirus exposure and HLA in healthy donors. PCR used 60 Vbeta primers and 13 Jbeta primers. TCRdb keeps only in-frame clones here, not all; method: immunoSEQ multiplex PCR. The sample lists about 160,000 clones, roughly 80% occurring once. Sequencing input: PBMCs. The receptors stem from a female donor in good health and CMV-seronegative.

This clone was observed a single time. The chain couples TRBV9 to TRBJ1-2; tentative D call: TRBD1 (5 bases). The CDR3 sequence is 12 residues long. V lost 7 bases to trimming and J lost 6 bases, with 13 bases between them. CDR1 is SGDLS, CDR2 YYNGEE, per germline. For the CDR3, the DNA is TGTGCCAGCCAAAAGGGGAACCATGGCTACACCTTC. This codes for CASQKGNHGYTF.

The V call is TRBV27, the J call TRBJ2-2; 14 bases match TRBD2. The length of the CDR3 is 16 residues. CDR1 and CDR2 from the germline V gene are MNHEY and SMNVEV (reference sequence). After removal of 4 bases from V and 4 bases from J, the junction contained 2 bases not matched to a gene. The CDR3 protein is CASSSGLAGVTGELFF. CDR3 DNA: TGTGCCAGCAGTTCGGGACTAGCGGGAGTCACCGGGGAGCTGTTTTTT.

The V and J genes are TRBV7-8 and TRBJ1-1; the D gene is possibly TRBD1 (6 bases). The CDR3 extends over 14 amino acids. Looked up from germline, CDR1 is SGHVS and CDR2 is FQNEAQ. The V gene lost 4 bases and the J gene lost 0 bases, with 9 bases spanning the gap. The CDR3: CASSSGHLNTEAFF. The CDR3 bases are TGTGCCAGCAGCTCGGGACACCTGAACACTGAAGCTTTCTTT.

This chain uses TRBV9 with TRBJ1-5, with 8 nucleotides matching TRBD1. V shed 2 bases, J shed 5 bases, and the junction held 3 bases outside the gene matches. CDR1 and CDR2 (germline): SGDLS, YYNGEE. The CDR3 is 14 residues long. The DNA of the CDR3 is TGTGCCAGCAGCGTCCAGGGGGCTGATCAGCCCCAGCATTTT. Translation gives CASSVQGADQPQHF. The full variable domain, rest sourced from reference TRBV9 and TRBJ1-5, is DSGVTQTPKHLITATGQRVTLRCSPRSGDLSVYWYQQSLDQGLQFLIQYYNGEERAKGNILERFSAQQFPDLHSELNLSSLELGDSALYFCASSVQGADQPQHFGDGTRLSIL.

V and J are TRBV6-1 and TRBJ2-1; 8 bases are a match to TRBD1. The CDR3 runs 12 residues. Germline CDR1 MNHNS, CDR2 SASEGT. Trimming at V came to 11 bases and at J to 6 bases, leaving 6 bases not matched to a gene. The CDR3 nucleotides read TGTGCCGGAGGACAGGGAGGCAATGAGCAGTTCTTC. Translation: CAGGQGGNEQFF.